This entry concerns a single T cell receptor (beta chain). The antigen is unknown. The authors ran the immunoSEQ assay, v3.0, at survey level. Clones were read by immunoSEQ multiplex PCR, and TCRdb kept only the in-frame ones, dropping some. The sample shows around 30,000 clones, over 90% of them seen only once. Germline V gene lookup returns CDR1 SGHTA and CDR2 FQGNSA. The J segment lost 0 bases and the V segment lost 5 bases, leaving 5 bases of the junction unmatched. The CDR3 spans 15 residues. These data belong to a study of long-term antiretroviral therapy in people with HIV. The study's findings and limits: Post-ART diversity increased but stayed below transplant donor controls.

This TCR was recovered from a man between 35 and 55 years old with HIV. The sequencing here drew on unsorted PBMCs, taken 6.2 years after starting antiretroviral therapy. This sequence joins TRBV7-2 and TRBJ1-1; 8 positions agree with TRBD1. CDR3 sequence reads: CASSRGQVMNTEAFF. The CDR3, as DNA: TGTGCCAGCAGCCGGGGACAGGTTATGAACACTGAAGCTTTCTTT.